Included here is one T cell receptor beta chain sequence, with context. The antigen is unknown. Positive CCR7 selection of CD45RO-negative cells yielded the naive CD8 cells, and terminally differentiated effector memory CD45RA+ cells were excluded. This specimen belongs to a study of shared clonotypes between healthy human individuals. Germline-derived CDR1 and CDR2 are LNHNV and YYDKDF (reference sequence). The V gene lost 0 bases and the J gene lost 0 bases, with 21 bases spanning the gap. This CDR3 has 19 residues. Data came from immunoSEQ multiplex PCR; TCRdb stores just in-frame clones and leaves some out. This sample has about 2 million clones, with roughly 94% found just once. Whole-study findings and limits: Sampling was confined to blood; repertoires within tissues likely differ.

The specimen sequenced was naive CD8+ T cells sorted from blood. This sequence originates from a man aged 18 to 35 in good health. The chain is built from TRBV15 and TRBJ2-7; D could derive from TRBD1 or TRBD2 (6 bases each). CDR3 nucleotide sequence: TGTGCCACCAGCAGAGATTTCGAACGGTCGGGGGCTATCTCCTACGAGCAGTACTTC. Amino acids: CATSRDFERSGAISYEQYF.